This T cell receptor beta chain was sequenced for a study of blood T cell repertoires in COVID-19 (dated by TCRdb to about 2020). About the full investigation: The collaborator samples originated in the United States, Italy and Spain and spanned the acute and convalescent phases of COVID-19. Samples came from the ongoing ImmuneRACE study (first 160 participants) plus 1,254 subjects from 6 global collaborators. HLA class I and class II types, where available, came from metadata supplied by the sample provider rather than from assay-based typing. A de-identified subject ID, COVID-19 status, age in years and sex were almost always included in the sample metadata. Deeply sampled blood TCRbeta repertoires from subjects exposed to, actively infected with, or recovered from COVID-19 were included in the dataset. The material from the prospective study consisted of cDNA or gDNA derived from T cells, B-cell-depleted T cells, or PBMCs. The repertoires were made available in a free public database intended to serve as a resource for research on the immune response to SARS-CoV-2. Broader findings and caveats from the paper: The quantity of clinical and demographic metadata differed by source and by participant and was supplied without curation.

Whole blood was collected in K2EDTA tubes by collaborating institutions according to the institutions' own protocols. For TCRbeta analysis, collaborators shipped samples as frozen whole blood, isolated PBMCs, or DNA extracted from either of those sample types. TCRbeta CDR3 regions were amplified from genomic DNA using the immunoSEQ Assay, a bias-controlled multiplex PCR. In the authors' own workflow: The number of nucleated cells in each sample was estimated by amplification of reference gene primers within the assay. Sequence reads were collapsed and filtered to measure the absolute abundance of every unique TCRbeta CDR3 rearrangement. For each sample, productive Simpson clonality was calculated as the square root of Simpson's diversity index over productive rearrangements. Drawn from immuneACCESS, this table holds only the in-frame rearrangements with V and J called that TCRdb kept. Clones are partly lost; checked studies trace under half to an unresolved V gene and leave the rest unexplained. V and J calls and clone size follow that table, whereas D and trimming were derived from the DNA. The sample has 120,000 to 150,000 clones on record, 65% to 85% of them singletons. Approximately 13% of the sample lies in the top ten.

Via the germline V gene (reference sequence), CDR1 is LNHDA and CDR2 SQIVND. After removal of 0 bases from V and 4 bases from J, the junction retains 2 bases not matched to a gene. CDR3 length: 14 amino acids, cysteine to phenylalanine. This entry keeps only the CDR3 DNA: 42 bases, framed from base 1. A remark on this clone: Its antigen remains unidentified. No much larger clone exists at a distance of one base, and base qualities are not known.

The receptor comes from a man aged 55 to 69 with active or convalescent COVID-19. The material sequenced was peripheral blood. The chain was built from TRBV19 and TRBJ1-2; 7 of the junction bases match TRBD1. The CDR3 reads as follows: CASSIDGTAYGYTF. The bases read TGTGCCAGTAGTATAGATGGGACAGCCTATGGCTACACCTTC.